The next 10 T cell receptor beta chains were all read from a single sample in a study of blood T cell repertoires in COVID-19 (dated by TCRdb to between 2020 and 2021). The library was built by means of the immunoSEQ multiplex PCR assay. TCRdb limited this immuneACCESS table to in-frame rearrangements with V and J called. A share of clones is missing; checked studies link under half to unresolved V genes, and the rest is unexplained. This sample gives about 330,000 clones in total; 80% to 95% of them show up just once. The ten largest clones take up approximately 17% of the sample. Sequencing was done on a sample of PBMCs or T cells enriched from blood (not recorded which). The source of these receptors is a woman in her thirties who had recovered from COVID-19.

The chain recombines TRBV28 with TRBJ2-1; perhaps TRBD1 as D (5 bases). This CDR3 is 15 amino acids long. Trimming removed 4 bases at V and 0 bases at J, with 10 bases between. In germline, CDR1 is MDHEN, CDR2 SYDVKM. The CDR3 here is CASSSGKSSYNEQFF. Here the CDR3 DNA reads TGTGCCAGCAGTTCAGGGAAGAGCTCCTACAATGAGCAGTTCTTC. Full variable domain (rest looked up from reference TRBV28 and TRBJ2-1): DVKVTQSSRYLVKRTGEKVFLECVQDMDHENMFWYRQDPGLGLRLIYFSYDVKMKEKGDIPEGYSVSREKKERFSLILESASTNQTSMYLCASSSGKSSYNEQFFGPGTRLTVL.

The genes are TRBV6-5 and TRBJ2-1; 9 bases are a match to TRBD1. The CDR3 has 15 amino acids. Germline assignment: CDR1 MNHEY and CDR2 SVGAGI. V shed 7 bases and J 5 bases; nucleotides not matched to a gene: 9. The CDR3 protein is CASNPDRGSNNEQFF. The CDR3 bases are TGTGCCAGCAACCCTGACAGGGGGTCGAACAATGAGCAGTTCTTC.

With respect to this clone: The same CDR3 can be traced to other DNA sequences in this sample. The rearrangement links TRBV9 to TRBJ2-2, with D possibly matching TRBD2 (6 bases). The CDR3 extends over 13 amino acids. Trimming stripped 2 bases from V and 4 bases from J, with 6 bases between. Germline V lookup: CDR1 SGDLS, CDR2 YYNGEE. CDR3 in amino acids: CASSVGGTGELFF. In DNA form, the CDR3 reads TGTGCCAGCAGCGTGGGAGGCACCGGGGAGCTGTTTTTT. Combining the CDR3 with reference TRBV9 and TRBJ2-2 gives the whole variable domain DSGVTQTPKHLITATGQRVTLRCSPRSGDLSVYWYQQSLDQGLQFLIQYYNGEERAKGNILERFSAQQFPDLHSELNLSSLELGDSALYFCASSVGGTGELFFGEGSRLTVL.

The V call is TRBV24-1, the J call TRBJ1-2; perhaps TRBD1 as D (5 bases). The ends were cut back, 9 bases at V and 2 bases at J, with 9 bases in the middle. Germline values: CDR1 KGHDR, CDR2 SFDVKD. CDR3 length equals 12 residues. The CDR3 loop is CATFDRNYGYTF. The CDR3 DNA is TGTGCCACCTTTGACAGAAACTATGGCTACACCTTC.

The rearrangement joins TRBV7-3 to TRBJ2-1; 8 bases map to TRBD2. Germline V lookup: CDR1 SGHTA, CDR2 FQGTGA. The CDR3 runs to 18 residues. Trimming took 2 bases from V and 0 from J; bases not matched to a gene: 9. CDR3 in DNA: TGTGCCAGCAGCTTACAGGCGTCGGGACTAGGCTCCTACAATGAGCAGTTCTTC. It yields the protein CASSLQASGLGSYNEQFF. The whole variable domain, remainder taken from reference TRBV7-3 and TRBJ2-1, is GAGVSQTPSNKVTEKGKYVELRCDPISGHTALYWYRQSLGQGPEFLIYFQGTGAADDSGLPNDRFFAVRPEGSVSTLKIQRTERGDSAVYLCASSLQASGLGSYNEQFFGPGTRLTVL.

The chain couples TRBV9 to TRBJ1-3; 9 bases are a match to TRBD1. J gave up 2 bases and V 0 bases, and 0 bases lay outside the gene matches. Germline V gives CDR1 SGDLS, CDR2 YYNGEE. This CDR3 region has 15 residues. The CDR3 sequence is CASSVGTGAGNTIYF. CDR3 bases: TGTGCCAGCAGCGTAGGGACAGGGGCTGGAAACACCATATATTTT.

Regarding this clone: A read error may produce the germline difference seen at one junction end. The chain combines TRBV6-5 with TRBJ1-1; 8 bases match TRBD1. CDR1 is MNHEY and CDR2 is SVGAGI in the germline V gene. The CDR3 consists of 13 residues. The CDR3 is CASRRTGNAEAFF. The CDR3 DNA is TGTGCCAGCAGGAGGACAGGGAACGCTGAAGCTTTCTTT.

V gene TRBV6-5 combines with J gene TRBJ1-5; no clear D. This CDR3 region has 14 residues. V lost 5 bases to trimming and J lost 4 bases, with 12 bases between them. CDR1 and CDR2 (germline): MNHEY, SVGAGI. The CDR3, as DNA: TGTGCCAGCAGTCCCTGGACTTTTAATCAGCCCCAGCATTTT. Amino acids: CASSPWTFNQPQHF.

The chain recombines TRBV7-2 with TRBJ1-1; maybe TRBD1 (5 bases). Germline lookup yields CDR1 SGHTA and CDR2 FQGNSA. Trimming left V 1 base short and J 5 bases short, with 11 bases between. This CDR3 is 14 amino acids long. The DNA of the CDR3 is TGTGCCAGCAGCTTAGATGGGGGGAGGACTGAAGCTTTCTTT. Protein product: CASSLDGGRTEAFF. Full variable domain (outside the CDR3, taken from reference TRBV7-2 and TRBJ1-1): GAGVSQSPSNKVTEKGKDVELRCDPISGHTALYWYRQSLGQGLEFLIYFQGNSAPDKSGLPSDRFSAERTGGSVSTLTIQRTQQEDSAVYLCASSLDGGRTEAFFGQGTRLTVV.

This chain joins TRBV18 and TRBJ1-2; unclear D gene. The germline CDR1 and CDR2 sequences are KGHSH and LQKENI. The V gene lost 2 bases and the J gene lost 0 bases, with 13 bases spanning the gap. This CDR3 spans 16 amino acids. The CDR3 DNA follows: TGTGCCAGCTCACCAGTAGTAGAATTTCCTAACTATGGCTACACCTTC. Its protein is CASSPVVEFPNYGYTF.